These 10 T cell receptor beta chains were sequenced from one sample in a study of shared T cell receptors in the human thymus. The table came from immunoSEQ multiplex PCR; TCRdb's copy has only in-frame clones and leaves some out. This table holds roughly 550,000 clones, about 84% found once. These data were also filed under a second study, of human thymus T cells.

Sequenced material: thymocytes. These receptor sequences come from a boy under two years old with a congenital heart defect.

The chain employs TRBV6-6 and TRBJ2-2; 7 bases are shared with TRBD2. Germline V gene sequence: CDR1 MNHNY, CDR2 SVGAGI (reference sequence). The CDR3 contains 15 residues. The V and J ends lost 5 bases and 6 bases, in that order; junction bases with no gene match: 9. CDR3 sequence (DNA): TGTGCCAGCAGTGCGGGAGACGCCCACCCCGGGGAGCTGTTTTTT. Its translation: CASSAGDAHPGELFF.

The V and J genes are TRBV5-1 and TRBJ2-5; 11 bases are shared with TRBD1. Germline assignment: CDR1 SGHRS and CDR2 YFSETQ. The V segment lost 0 bases and the J segment 5 bases; nucleotides outside the gene matches: 15. CDR3 length: 19 residues. CDR3 sequence reads: CASSLAEVWGQGEGETQYF. As DNA, the CDR3 is TGCGCCAGCAGCTTGGCCGAAGTCTGGGGACAGGGGGAGGGGGAGACCCAGTACTTC.

The chain combines TRBV28 with TRBJ2-4; tentative D call: TRBD2 (5 bases). V lost 3 bases and J 3 bases, leaving 9 bases between the germline ends. The CDR3 consists of 14 residues. Germline-derived CDR1 and CDR2 are MDHEN and SYDVKM. CDR3 region: CASSFGSIKNIQYF. CDR3 sequence (DNA): TGTGCCAGCAGTTTTGGGAGTATCAAAAACATTCAGTACTTC.

The chain is built from TRBV27 and TRBJ2-1; 7 bases are a match to TRBD2. With 8 bases clipped from V and 7 bases from J, the junction kept 8 bases outside the gene matches. This CDR3 spans 13 amino acids. CDR1 is MNHEY, CDR2 SMNVEV, per germline (reference sequence). The DNA for the CDR3 is TGTGCCAGCTTGGGCGGGGGTGGGAATGAGCAGTTCTTC. Translated: CASLGGGGNEQFF.

Only a few counts were recorded for this clone. The chain joins TRBV7-9 to TRBJ2-1; the match to TRBD2 covers 7 bases. The ends lost 8 bases at V and 9 bases at J; junction bases unmatched: 10. Germline V gives CDR1 SEHNR, CDR2 FQNEAQ (reference sequence). This CDR3 has 13 amino acids. For the CDR3, the DNA is TGTGCCAGCGTGGGGGGAGGGTTCGGTGAGCAGTTCTTC. This codes for CASVGGGFGEQFF.

This chain links TRBV5-8 with TRBJ1-5; TRBD1 aligns across 8 bases. The CDR3 totals 16 residues. The ends lost 4 bases at V and 1 base at J; junction bases unmatched: 7. Per the germline V gene, CDR1 is SGHTS and CDR2 is YDEGEE. CDR3 DNA sequence: TGTGCCAGCAGCCACGAGACAGGGGCGAGCAATCAGCCCCAGCATTTT. Translating it yields CASSHETGASNQPQHF.

V and J are TRBV15 and TRBJ2-3, with 8 bases aligning to TRBD1. The CDR3 has 16 amino acids. With 3 bases clipped from V and 0 bases from J, the junction kept 5 bases outside the gene matches. Looked up from germline, CDR1 is LNHNV and CDR2 is YYDKDF (reference sequence). In nucleotides, the CDR3 is TGTGCCACCAGCAGGCGACAGGGGTCGAGCACAGATACGCAGTATTTT. This gives the protein CATSRRQGSSTDTQYF.

This sequence joins TRBV27 and TRBJ2-7, with 9 bases fitting TRBD2. Germline assignment: CDR1 MNHEY and CDR2 SMNVEV (reference sequence). CDR3 length: 14 residues. Trimming took 6 bases from V and 3 from J; bases not matched to a gene: 6. Here the CDR3 DNA reads TGTGCCAGCAGCCGGACTAGCGCTTTCTACGAGCAGTACTTC. This encodes CASSRTSAFYEQYF.

The chain carries TRBV5-1 and TRBJ2-1; possible D gene TRBD2, 6 bases. The V end lost 4 bases, the J end lost 12 bases, and 29 bases lay between the germline ends. The germline V gene has CDR1 SGHRS and CDR2 YFSETQ. CDR3 size: 17 residues. This CDR3 reads CASSRDPGTGPLTPQFF. The CDR3 bases are TGCGCCAGCAGCCGGGACCCCGGGACTGGGCCACTAACTCCGCAGTTCTTC.

This chain connects TRBV9 to TRBJ2-2, with 7 nucleotides matching TRBD2. J gave up 9 bases and V 0 bases, and 14 bases lay outside the gene matches. Germline assignment: CDR1 SGDLS and CDR2 YYNGEE. The CDR3 has 17 amino acids. The CDR3 DNA sequence: TGTGCCAGCAGCGTAGGAGGGCGGGAGAGCCCACACTGGGAGCTGTTTTTT. Amino acids: CASSVGGRESPHWELFF.